This T cell receptor (beta chain) was identified during a study of OX40 agonist ivuxolimab in advanced cancers. Across the study: Three partial responders included one hepatocellular carcinoma patient and two cutaneous melanoma patients.

This clone was counted a few times. Its antigen is unknown. Findings and caveats of the study: Researchers did not establish what antigens the expanded peripheral T cells target. CD4+ and CD8+ blood T cells expanded clonally by week 6 at 0.1 to 3.0 mg/kg.

The method was immunoSEQ multiplex PCR; TCRdb's version includes in-frame clones alone and lacks a portion of them. The repertoire holds about 20,000 clones, with around three quarters as singletons. The source is an adult with an advanced solid tumor such as melanoma, head and neck, liver or kidney cancer. The sequenced sample was CD4+ or CD8+ T cells sorted from blood, obtained in a trial of the OX40 agonist ivuxolimab.

The DNA of the CDR3 is TGTGCCAGCAGCATGACCCCAAGACAGGCCTATAATGAAAAACTGTTTTTT. Residues: CASSMTPRQAYNEKLFF. The chain couples TRBV28 to TRBJ1-4; TRBD1 might be the D (6 bases). The CDR3 extends over 17 amino acids. The germline CDR1 and CDR2 sequences are MDHEN and SYDVKM. V was cut by 6 bases and J by 4 bases, with 21 bases left in between.